This T cell receptor (beta chain) was observed in a study of blood T cell repertoires in COVID-19. On the study more broadly: Material from acute and convalescent COVID-19 was sourced from the United States, Italy and Spain. T cells, B-cell-depleted T cells, or PBMCs supplied cDNA or gDNA.

In the original processing: Amplification of reference gene primers provided the estimated nucleated cell counts. The data were produced by immunoSEQ multiplex PCR, yet TCRdb's version contains in-frame clones alone and is incomplete. That table is the source of V, J and clone size, and D and trimming were worked out from the DNA. Of roughly 68,000 clones in the sample, 70% to 90% were seen once. Germline CDR1 reads LGHDT; CDR2 reads YNNKEL (reference sequence). CDR3 length: 18 residues. V lost 1 base, J lost 0 bases, and 6 bases stayed unmatched. The V gene is TRBV3-1 (or the pseudogene TRBV3-2), the J gene TRBJ2-3, with TRBD2 matching over 11 bases. The specimen sequenced was peripheral blood. The receptor comes from a man over 45 with acute or convalescent COVID-19. CDR3 DNA: TGTGCCAGCAGCCAAGTCTTTAGCGGGGGGGGTAGCACAGATACGCAGTATTTT. Residues: CASSQVFSGGGSTDTQYF.